Presented here are 22 T cell receptor beta chains from one specimen sequenced in a study of T cells in women clearing cervical HPV infection. Some clones are missing from TCRdb's copy, which holds only in-frame ones; the method was immunoSEQ multiplex PCR. Its listing shows roughly 32,000 clones. The sequenced sample was blood buffy coat. These receptor sequences come from a woman aged 18-70 years with a cervical HPV16 infection that either progressed to CIN3+ or cleared (not recorded which).

About this clone itself: The CDR3 end lies 3 residues beyond the end of the read and is filled in from the germline J gene. The chain employs TRBV2 and TRBJ1-1, with TRBD1 matching over 7 bases. Germline-derived CDR1 and CDR2 are SNHLY and FYNNEI. Trimming at V came to 6 bases and at J to 4 bases, leaving 5 bases not matched to a gene. The CDR3 consists of 13 residues. The CDR3 reads CASRVGGGTEAFF. Incomplete CDR3 DNA: TGTGCCAGCAGGGTAGGGGGCGGCACTGAA. Complete variable domain (other parts from reference TRBV2 and TRBJ1-1): EPEVTQTPSHQVTQMGQEVILRCVPISNHLYFYWYRQILGQKVEFLVSFYNNEISEKSEIFDDQFSVERPDGSNFTLKIRSTKLEDSAMYFCASRVGGGTEAFFGQGTRLTVV.

With regard to this clone: The read finishes 3 residues shy of the CDR3 end, and the germline J gene is used to complete it. The chain recombines TRBV19 with TRBJ2-2; possible D gene TRBD2, 6 bases. Looked up from germline, CDR1 is LNHDA and CDR2 is SQIVND (reference sequence). The CDR3 is 14 amino acids. Between the trimmed V and J ends, which lost 7 bases and 1 base, there was a span of 10 bases. CDR3 sequence reads: CASNGRGNTGELFF. The CDR3 bases that were read are TGTGCCAGTAACGGGCGGGGGAACACCGGGGAG.

A remark on this clone: The CDR3 end falls 3 residues outside the read, so it is completed with the germline J gene. The chain recombines TRBV7-3 with TRBJ2-4; tentatively, D is TRBD2 (6 bases). The germline V gene encodes CDR1 SGHTA and CDR2 FQGTGA. V was clipped by 0 bases and J by 0 bases, with 12 bases between them. The CDR3 runs to 17 residues. The sequenced CDR3 bases are TGTGCCAGCAGCTTAACGGGCTTGGGGGGAGCCAAAAACATT. Translating gives CASSLTGLGGAKNI. The entire CDR3 protein reads CASSLTGLGGAKNIQYF.

Remarks on this clone: The observed sequence ends 3 residues before the CDR3 terminus, with the missing tail filled in from the germline J gene. The chain uses TRBV4-2 and TRBJ2-3; 12 bases align to TRBD2. Germline V gene sequence: CDR1 LGHNA, CDR2 YNFKEQ. V trimming: 1 base; J trimming: 8 bases; junction bases outside the gene matches: 7. This CDR3 contains 16 residues. CDR3 DNA, as far as it was read: TGTGCCAGCAGCCAAGGACTAGCGGGAGAATCTCGTACG. It encodes CASSQGLAGESRT. The CDR3 reads in full as CASSQGLAGESRTQYF.

A remark on this clone: With the read ending 3 residues before the CDR3 end, the germline J gene is used to fill in that end. The chain couples TRBV14 to TRBJ2-1; possible D gene TRBD2, 6 bases. The CDR3 has 14 residues. V lost 5 bases and J lost 5, with 13 bases in between. In germline, CDR1 is SGHDN, CDR2 FVKESK. Partial CDR3 DNA: TGTGCCAGCAGCAACCAACTAGCCCACAATGAG. Protein sequence: CASSNQLAHNE. The entire CDR3 is CASSNQLAHNEQFF.

Remarks on this clone: The CDR3 end lies 3 residues beyond the end of the read and is filled in from the germline J gene. This chain uses TRBV11-2 with TRBJ1-1; D not certain. The length of the CDR3 is 14 residues. Between the trimmed V and J ends, which lost 2 bases and 1 base, there was a span of 8 bases. The germline V gene encodes CDR1 SGHAT and CDR2 FQNNGV. CDR3 region: CASSLRQANTEAFF. Partial CDR3 DNA: TGTGCCAGCAGCTTAAGGCAGGCGAACACTGAA.

As regards this clone: From the germline J gene comes the end of the CDR3, since the read stops 3 residues before it. The chain uses TRBV5-1 and TRBJ2-4; 8 positions agree with TRBD1. The CDR3 length is 16 residues. Germline V gene data show CDR1 as SGHRS and CDR2 as YFSETQ. The ends lost 0 bases at V and 3 bases at J; junction bases unmatched: 5. CDR3 bases read: TGCGCCAGCAGCTTGGTGGCAGGGGGCGGCAAAAACATT. This translates into CASSLVAGGGKNI. The full CDR3 protein reads CASSLVAGGGKNIQYF.

Notes on this clone: Coverage ceases 3 residues before the CDR3 finishes, and the germline J gene fills in the end. This chain joins TRBV5-4 and TRBJ2-7; D might be TRBD1 (5 bases). The V and J ends lost 1 base and 5 bases respectively, with 13 bases between them. CDR1 and CDR2 from the germline V gene are SGHNT and YYREEE (reference sequence). The CDR3 sequence is 14 residues long. CDR3 protein: CASSLWGGLNEQYF. The DNA read from the CDR3 is TGTGCCAGCAGCTTGTGGGGCGGTCTAAACGAG.

Concerning this clone: Sequencing ends 3 residues short of the CDR3 end; the germline J gene provides the rest. The chain recombines TRBV18 with TRBJ1-3, with D possibly matching TRBD1 (6 bases). The V and J ends lost 2 bases and 6 bases respectively, with 17 bases between them. CDR3 length: 16 amino acids. Germline CDR1 is KGHSH and CDR2 is LQKENI. CDR3 amino acids: CASSPIRGGAENTIYF. The sequenced CDR3 bases are TGTGCCAGCTCACCAATAAGAGGGGGGGCCGAAAACACC.

Details on this clone: The read ends 3 residues before the CDR3 terminus; that terminus is restored from the germline J gene. The rearrangement joins TRBV7-2 to TRBJ2-7; 10 positions agree with TRBD2. V lost 3 bases, J lost 2 bases, and 4 bases stayed unmatched. The length of the CDR3 is 15 residues. CDR1 and CDR2 (germline): SGHTA, FQGNSA. Partial CDR3 DNA: TGTGCCAGCAGCTTCCTAGCGGGAGCCCCCTACGAG. It translates to CASSFLAGAPYE. The CDR3 in its entirety is CASSFLAGAPYEQYF.

Regarding this clone: The CDR3 end lies 3 residues beyond the end of the read and is filled in from the germline J gene. This rearrangement joins TRBV20-1 to TRBJ2-5; the match to TRBD2 covers 10 bases. The CDR3 consists of 16 residues. V was pared by 5 bases and J by 4 bases, with 13 bases of the junction left unmatched. The germline CDR1 and CDR2 sequences are DFQATT and SNEGSKA (reference sequence). CDR3 protein: CSAPVGSGRHGETQYF. Partial CDR3 DNA: TGCAGTGCTCCAGTGGGTAGCGGGAGGCACGGAGAGACC.

On this clone itself: The CDR3 end falls 3 residues outside the read, so it is completed with the germline J gene. The chain has TRBV20-1 and TRBJ2-5; a possible D gene is TRBD1 (5 bases). V was pared by 3 bases and J by 7 bases, with 18 bases between. The CDR3 extends over 14 amino acids. Looked up from germline, CDR1 is DFQATT and CDR2 is SNEGSKA (reference sequence). Incomplete CDR3 DNA: TGCAGTGCTAGTGATCGCGACAGATCAGCGACC. Translated, it gives CSASDRDRSAT. The full CDR3 is CSASDRDRSATQYF.

Remarks on this clone: The sequence runs out 3 residues before the end of the CDR3; the remainder is reconstructed from the germline J gene. This chain joins TRBV11-3 and TRBJ2-5; 7 nucleotides align to TRBD1. The length of the CDR3 is 15 residues. Germline CDR1 SGHNT, CDR2 YENEEA. The V and J ends lost 5 bases and 5 bases, in that order; junction bases with no gene match: 11. CDR3 sequence reads: CASSRNRGQGETQYF. The part of the CDR3 DNA that was read is TGTGCCAGCAGCCGCAACAGGGGCCAGGGGGAGACC.

About this clone: The read ends 3 residues early relative to the CDR3; the germline J gene fills the gap. The chain uses TRBV11-3 and TRBJ2-7, with D tentatively TRBD1 (6 bases). Germline V CDR1 and CDR2: SGHNT, YENEEA. V was shortened by 8 bases and J by 1 base, with 12 bases between the two germline ends. The CDR3 is 13 residues long. CDR3 region: CASVLQGSYEQYF. The sequenced part of the CDR3 DNA is TGTGCCAGCGTGTTGCAGGGGTCCTACGAG.

A word on this clone: The read ends 3 residues shy of where the CDR3 ends; the end is completed using the germline J gene. V is TRBV7-2 and J is TRBJ1-2; maybe TRBD1 (6 bases). The germline gives CDR1 SGHTA, CDR2 FQGNSA. CDR3 length: 12 residues. The CDR3 bases that were read are TGTGCCAGCAGCCCCAGGACAGCGGTC. As protein: CASSPRTAV. The entire CDR3 is CASSPRTAVYTF.

A remark on this clone: Read coverage stops 3 residues before the CDR3 terminus; the germline J gene supplies the remainder. The V gene is TRBV28, the J gene TRBJ1-4; tentatively, D is TRBD1 (5 bases). Germline V gene data show CDR1 as MDHEN and CDR2 as SYDVKM. The CDR3 sequence is 14 residues long. V dropped 6 bases and J dropped 7 bases, with 15 bases sitting between them. CDR3 DNA, as far as it was read: TGTGCCAGCAGCATGGGGGGGTGGGCTGAAAAA. Translated: CASSMGGWAEK. The full CDR3 sequence reads CASSMGGWAEKLFF.

CDR3 bases read: TGTGCCAGCATCCTCCGGGGGGGAAGTGATGGC. Protein sequence: CASILRGGSDG. The CDR3 in full is CASILRGGSDGYTF. This sequence joins TRBV6-2 or TRBV6-3 and TRBJ1-2; a possible D gene is TRBD1 (5 bases). The CDR3 extends 3 residues past the end of the read, so its final part is completed from the germline J gene. V shed 7 bases and J shed 6 bases, with 18 bases lying between them. This CDR3 is 14 amino acids long. Germline V gene lookup returns CDR1 MNHEY and CDR2 SVGEGT.

In the case of this clone: The CDR3 extends 3 residues past the end of the read, so its final part is completed from the germline J gene. This chain links TRBV5-1 with TRBJ1-2; 8 bases match TRBD1. V lost 5 bases and J lost 3; bases outside the gene matches: 12. CDR1 is SGHRS and CDR2 is YFSETQ in the germline V gene. The CDR3 contains 16 residues. The covered CDR3 bases are TGCGCCAGCAGGCCATCCTCCCAGGGGGCTCACTATGGC. Its translation: CASRPSSQGAHYG. The whole CDR3 region reads CASRPSSQGAHYGYTF. The variable domain in full, with the rest retrieved from reference TRBV5-1 and TRBJ1-2, is KAGVTQTPRYLIKTRGQQVTLSCSPISGHRSVSWYQQTPGQGLQFLFEYFSETQRNKGNFPGRFSGRQFSNSRSEMNVSTLELGDSALYLCASRPSSQGAHYGYTFGSGTRLTVV.

Remarks on this clone: The CDR3 extends 3 residues past the end of the read, so its final part is completed from the germline J gene. This chain joins TRBV7-2 and TRBJ1-3, with TRBD1 matching over 10 bases. J gave up 8 bases and V 5 bases, and 9 bases lay outside the gene matches. The germline V gene encodes CDR1 SGHTA and CDR2 FQGNSA. This CDR3 region has 15 residues. CDR3 region: CASSRDRGPRDTIYF. The sequenced part of the CDR3 DNA is TGTGCCAGCAGCCGCGACAGGGGGCCTCGGGACACC. The whole variable domain, filled in from reference TRBV7-2 and TRBJ1-3, reads GAGVSQSPSNKVTEKGKDVELRCDPISGHTALYWYRQSLGQGLEFLIYFQGNSAPDKSGLPSDRFSAERTGGSVSTLTIQRTQQEDSAVYLCASSRDRGPRDTIYFGEGSWLTVV.

Details on this clone: With the read ending 3 residues before the CDR3 end, the germline J gene is used to fill in that end. The chain is built from TRBV19 and TRBJ1-2, with D possibly TRBD1 on 5 matching bases. Germline CDR1 and CDR2: LNHDA and SQIVND (reference sequence). This CDR3 has 14 amino acids. The CDR3 bases that were read are TGTGCCAGTAGTATAGGCGGGCGGGGGATTGAC. The encoded protein is CASSIGGRGID. The full CDR3 sequence reads CASSIGGRGIDYTF.

With respect to this clone: The CDR3 end is not reached by the read, which stops 3 residues before it; the germline J gene fills it in. The chain joins TRBV6-1 to TRBJ2-7, with 7 nucleotides matching TRBD2. CDR1 is MNHNS and CDR2 is SASEGT in the germline V gene. CDR3 size: 14 residues. J was trimmed by 1 base and V by 4 bases; bases with no gene match: 4. The CDR3 reads CASSVGGLSYEQYF. The sequenced CDR3 bases are TGTGCCAGCAGTGTCGGGGGGTTGTCCTACGAG.

Worth noting for this clone: The read ends 3 residues shy of where the CDR3 ends; the end is completed using the germline J gene. This chain links TRBV2 with TRBJ2-1, with 11 nucleotides matching TRBD2. This CDR3 has 16 amino acids. Germline lookup yields CDR1 SNHLY and CDR2 FYNNEI. Germline trimming cut 7 bases from V and 4 bases from J; bases unmatched to any gene: 9. The CDR3 bases that were read are TGTGCCAGCATAGGGACTAGCGGCGGACCGTACAATGAG. It yields the protein CASIGTSGGPYNE. The complete CDR3 sequence is CASIGTSGGPYNEQFF.